This entry features one T cell receptor beta chain sequence. CDR1 DFQATT and CDR2 SNEGSKA come from the germline V gene (reference sequence). V shed 6 bases, J shed 7 bases, and the junction held 8 bases outside the gene matches. The CDR3 extends over 13 amino acids. TCRdb processed the RT-PCR reads anew with MiXCR; each CDR3 protein has one entry. The sample lists some 200,000 distinct CDR3 sequences, less than 45% seen once, with 33% in the top ten. This record comes from a study of patients and donors after allogeneic stem cell transplantation. This receptor was taken from a human donor who was either an allogeneic HSCT recipient or a stem cell or donor lymphocyte infusion donor (not recorded which). It is not recorded whose cells these are; they may come from a transplant donor. The sample consisted of blood, either unsorted or a sorted T cell fraction (not recorded which). The chain combines TRBV20-1 with TRBJ1-5, with 8 nucleotides matching TRBD1. DNA for the CDR3: TGCAGTGCATTGACAGGGGAAGACCAGCCCCAGCATTTT. This translates into CSALTGEDQPQHF.